The 25 T cell receptor beta chains given below trace back to one sample, sequenced in a study of cytomegalovirus exposure and HLA in healthy donors. In the PCR, 60 Vbeta and 13 Jbeta primers were used. Generated by immunoSEQ multiplex PCR, the TCRdb table keeps only in-frame clones and is missing some. The data show 95,000 to 110,000 clones, roughly 80% seen once. Sequenced sample: PBMCs. The receptors here all came from a man aged 25-40 years in good health and CMV-seronegative.

The V gene is TRBV10-1, the J gene TRBJ2-5, with 8 bases aligning to TRBD1. CDR1 and CDR2 from the germline V gene are WNHNN and SYGVQD (reference sequence). J was trimmed by 5 bases and V by 4 bases; bases with no gene match: 6. The CDR3 sequence is 14 residues long. The CDR3 here is CASSGTGRRETQYF. The CDR3, as DNA: TGCGCCAGCAGTGGGACAGGGCGAAGGGAGACCCAGTACTTC.

The chain employs TRBV9 and TRBJ1-2, with TRBD1 identical over 8 bases. The CDR3 has 12 amino acids. Germline V gives CDR1 SGDLS, CDR2 YYNGEE. V was pared by 6 bases and J by 5 bases, with 3 bases of the junction left unmatched. CDR3 residues: CASTGQGYGYTF. The CDR3 nucleotides read TGTGCCAGCACCGGACAGGGATATGGCTACACCTTC.

The chain joins TRBV7-2 to TRBJ2-3, with D possibly TRBD1 on 5 matching bases. The CDR3 consists of 14 residues. Looked up from germline, CDR1 is SGHTA and CDR2 is FQGNSA. V was pared by 4 bases and J by 4 bases, with 12 bases between. CDR3 in DNA: TGTGCCAGCAGCTACCGCCCGACAGCAGATACGCAGTATTTT. Encoded protein: CASSYRPTADTQYF.

In DNA form, the CDR3 reads TGCGCCAGCAGCTTGAGGGACAGGACCGGAGGGGACTCCTACGAGCAGTACTTC. Translating gives CASSLRDRTGGDSYEQYF. The J gene is TRBJ2-7, the V gene TRBV5-1; TRBD1 aligns across 8 bases. The CDR3 has 18 amino acids. Germline V CDR1 and CDR2: SGHRS, YFSETQ. Trimming took 1 base from V and 0 from J; bases not matched to a gene: 12.

The gene calls are TRBV6-1 and TRBJ1-5; D call uncertain. Germline CDR1 is MNHNS and CDR2 is SASEGT. V was pared by 1 base and J by 5 bases, with 6 bases between. This CDR3 comprises 13 residues. The CDR3 reads CASSEVQDQPQHF. The CDR3 bases are TGTGCCAGCAGTGAAGTCCAGGATCAGCCCCAGCATTTT.

Only one count was recorded for this clone. The chain links TRBV11-2 to TRBJ2-1; 8 bases align to TRBD2. The CDR3 contains 15 residues. The germline CDR1 and CDR2 sequences are SGHAT and FQNNGV. Trimming removed 1 base from V and 2 bases from J; junction bases left unmatched: 1. CDR3 nucleotides: TGTGCCAGCAGCTTAGCCGGGGGGGCCTACAATGAGCAGTTCTTC. Its protein is CASSLAGGAYNEQFF.

This clone occurred once. V and J are TRBV19 and TRBJ1-2; weak D call: TRBD1 (5 bases). The CDR3 contains 12 residues. Germline CDR1 and CDR2: LNHDA and SQIVND (reference sequence). Trimming stripped 7 bases from V and 4 bases from J, with 10 bases between. The CDR3 protein is CASTPDTYGYTF. The CDR3 nucleotides are TGTGCCAGTACCCCGGACACCTATGGCTACACCTTC.

The chain couples TRBV7-2 to TRBJ2-7; tentative D call: TRBD2 (5 bases). The CDR3 has 15 residues. CDR1 is SGHTA and CDR2 is FQGNSA in the germline V gene. V was pared by 0 bases and J by 0 bases, with 9 bases between. CDR3 amino acids: CASSLAWTASYEQYF. For the CDR3, the DNA is TGTGCCAGCAGCTTAGCGTGGACTGCCTCCTACGAGCAGTACTTC.

The chain uses TRBV5-4 and TRBJ2-2; 9 positions agree with TRBD1. Germline lookup yields CDR1 SGHNT and CDR2 YYREEE (reference sequence). The CDR3 runs to 16 residues. J gave up 7 bases and V 9 bases, and 16 bases lay outside the gene matches. CDR3 residues: CATYDPGQGRGGELFF. In nucleotides, the CDR3 is TGTGCCACCTACGATCCGGGACAGGGTAGGGGCGGGGAGCTGTTTTTT.

This clone was counted only a few times. This chain uses TRBV18 with TRBJ2-3; 7 nucleotides align to TRBD1. Germline CDR1 and CDR2: KGHSH and LQKENI. This CDR3 contains 14 residues. The V and J ends lost 6 bases and 1 base, in that order; junction bases with no gene match: 4. The chain's CDR3 is CASSSGTGTDTQYF. CDR3 in DNA: TGTGCCAGCTCGTCCGGGACAGGCACAGATACGCAGTATTTT.

The genes are TRBV30 and TRBJ1-2; tentatively, D is TRBD1 (5 bases). V was shortened by 0 bases and J by 8 bases, with 16 bases between the two germline ends. Per the germline V gene, CDR1 is GTSNPN and CDR2 is SVGIG (reference sequence). This CDR3 comprises 14 residues. The DNA for the CDR3 is TGTGCCTGGAGTGTGAACCCAGGGTTTAGAGGCTACACCTTC. Protein: CAWSVNPGFRGYTF.

The chain carries TRBV13 and TRBJ1-5; D might be TRBD1 (6 bases). The length of the CDR3 is 15 residues. In germline, CDR1 is PRHDT, CDR2 FYEKMQ (reference sequence). The V end lost 5 bases, the J end lost 3 bases, and 14 bases lay between the germline ends. CDR3 residues: CASSKLTGSNQPQHF. The CDR3 DNA reads TGTGCCAGCAGCAAACTGACAGGTTCCAATCAGCCCCAGCATTTT.

The CDR3 loop reads CASSLVLAESSSYNEQFF. In DNA form, the CDR3 reads TGTGCCAGCAGCTTGGTACTAGCGGAGAGCTCTTCCTACAATGAGCAGTTCTTC. This chain joins TRBV5-8 and TRBJ2-1; 8 bases match TRBD2. This CDR3 region has 18 residues. CDR1 is SGHTS and CDR2 is YDEGEE in the germline V gene. J gave up 1 base and V 0 bases, and 9 bases lay outside the gene matches.

The chain joins TRBV5-4 to TRBJ2-1, with 12 nucleotides matching TRBD2. The CDR3 runs 17 residues. CDR1 and CDR2 (germline): SGHNT, YYREEE (reference sequence). Germline trimming cut 3 bases from V and 6 bases from J; bases unmatched to any gene: 10. CDR3 loop: CASSSTTTSGGINEQFF. DNA for the CDR3: TGTGCCAGCAGCTCTACCACTACTAGCGGGGGGATCAATGAGCAGTTCTTC.

The gene calls are TRBV30 and TRBJ1-3, with D unclear. This CDR3 region has 13 residues. Germline V gene sequence: CDR1 GTSNPN, CDR2 SVGIG (reference sequence). This chain's CDR3 is CAIGGSSGNTIYF. CDR3 coding DNA: TGTGCTATAGGAGGGTCCTCTGGAAACACCATATATTTT. Together with reference TRBV30 and TRBJ1-3, the CDR3 gives the full variable domain: SQTIHQWPATLVQPVGSPLSLECTVEGTSNPNLYWYRQAAGRGLQLLFYSVGIGQISSEVPQNLSASRPQDRQFILSSKKLLLSDSGFYLCAIGGSSGNTIYFGEGSWLTVV.

This clone was picked up one time. The chain links TRBV27 to TRBJ1-2; a possible D gene is TRBD1 (5 bases). The V gene lost 4 bases and the J gene lost 5 bases, with 11 bases spanning the gap. In germline, CDR1 is MNHEY, CDR2 SMNVEV (reference sequence). The CDR3 consists of 13 residues. The CDR3 loop reads CASSWGGGYGYTF. CDR3 bases: TGTGCCAGCAGTTGGGGGGGTGGGTATGGCTACACCTTC.

The V call is TRBV4-2, the J call TRBJ2-5, with 7 positions matching TRBD2. The CDR3 totals 16 residues. Germline V gene data show CDR1 as LGHNA and CDR2 as YNFKEQ. The V segment lost 0 bases and the J segment 3 bases; nucleotides outside the gene matches: 7. The CDR3 loop reads CASSQDVGGGEETQYF. The CDR3, as DNA: TGTGCCAGCAGCCAAGATGTAGGCGGGGGAGAAGAGACCCAGTACTTC.

The chain uses TRBV5-1 and TRBJ2-5, with TRBD2 matching over 9 bases. Germline V gene sequence: CDR1 SGHRS, CDR2 YFSETQ. The CDR3 extends over 14 amino acids. Germline trimming cut 0 bases from V and 4 bases from J; bases unmatched to any gene: 1. The CDR3 sequence is CASSLGAGGETQYF. The CDR3 nucleotides read TGCGCCAGCAGCTTGGGAGCGGGAGGAGAGACCCAGTACTTC.

CDR3 region: CASSSGTSGYEQYF. The CDR3 DNA follows: TGTGCCAGCAGTTCCGGGACTAGCGGCTACGAGCAGTACTTC. The V gene is TRBV27, the J gene TRBJ2-7; TRBD2 agrees at 11 bases. V trimming: 4 bases; J trimming: 3 bases; junction bases outside the gene matches: 2. Germline CDR1 reads MNHEY; CDR2 reads SMNVEV (reference sequence). This CDR3 spans 14 amino acids.

The genes are TRBV5-6 and TRBJ2-1, with 14 positions matching TRBD2. J was trimmed by 6 bases and V by 3 bases; bases with no gene match: 5. CDR1 is SGHDT, CDR2 YYEEEE, per germline. This CDR3 has 16 amino acids. The CDR3 DNA is TGTGCCAGCAGCTACGCCGGGACTAGCGGGGGCAATGAGCAGTTCTTC. Amino acids: CASSYAGTSGGNEQFF.

This clone was detected only a few times. The rearrangement joins TRBV19 to TRBJ1-3, with D uncertain. This CDR3 is 14 amino acids long. Germline CDR1 LNHDA, CDR2 SQIVND (reference sequence). Trimming cost V 3 bases and J 2 bases, with 8 bases left between them. Here the CDR3 reads CASSMGSTGNTIYF. DNA for the CDR3: TGTGCCAGTAGTATGGGCAGTACTGGAAACACCATATATTTT. Full variable domain (missing parts from reference TRBV19 and TRBJ1-3): DGGITQSPKYLFRKEGQNVTLSCEQNLNHDAMYWYRQDPGQGLRLIYYSQIVNDFQKGDIAEGYSVSREKKESFPLTVTSAQKNPTAFYLCASSMGSTGNTIYFGEGSWLTVV.

In this sample, this clone turned up once. This chain connects TRBV14 to TRBJ2-1; the D gene is possibly TRBD2 (7 bases). V lost 1 base to trimming and J lost 15 bases, with 25 bases between them. The CDR3 contains 16 residues. Germline V gene lookup returns CDR1 SGHDN and CDR2 FVKESK. This CDR3 is CASSQVSVIRGGPMFF. DNA of the CDR3: TGTGCCAGCAGCCAAGTATCTGTTATTAGGGGGGGCCCTATGTTCTTC.

This rearrangement joins TRBV10-1 to TRBJ1-4; D gene uncertain. The germline gives CDR1 WNHNN, CDR2 SYGVQD (reference sequence). Trimming took off 6 bases at V and 8 bases at J, with 16 bases between the two ends. There are 14 residues in the CDR3. CDR3 sequence reads: CASSPGIVGEKLFF. The CDR3 nucleotides read TGCGCCAGCAGCCCGGGGATAGTCGGGGAAAAACTGTTTTTT.

The V call is TRBV18, the J call TRBJ2-1, with no clear D. With 0 bases removed from V and 8 bases from J, the gap between germline ends came to 14 bases. CDR1 and CDR2 from the germline V gene are KGHSH and LQKENI. This CDR3 comprises 15 residues. The CDR3 loop reads CASSPPGRFGHEQFF. CDR3 DNA: TGTGCCAGCTCACCACCGGGCAGGTTTGGCCATGAGCAGTTCTTC.

In regard to this clone: The sample holds other DNA sequences that translate to the same CDR3. The rearrangement joins TRBV18 to TRBJ2-1, with 11 positions matching TRBD1. Germline assignment: CDR1 KGHSH and CDR2 LQKENI. This CDR3 has 16 amino acids. The V segment lost 3 bases and the J segment 4 bases; nucleotides outside the gene matches: 5. This chain's CDR3 is CASSPSGTGGYNEQFF. The CDR3 DNA is TGTGCCAGCTCACCTTCCGGGACAGGGGGTTACAATGAGCAGTTCTTC.